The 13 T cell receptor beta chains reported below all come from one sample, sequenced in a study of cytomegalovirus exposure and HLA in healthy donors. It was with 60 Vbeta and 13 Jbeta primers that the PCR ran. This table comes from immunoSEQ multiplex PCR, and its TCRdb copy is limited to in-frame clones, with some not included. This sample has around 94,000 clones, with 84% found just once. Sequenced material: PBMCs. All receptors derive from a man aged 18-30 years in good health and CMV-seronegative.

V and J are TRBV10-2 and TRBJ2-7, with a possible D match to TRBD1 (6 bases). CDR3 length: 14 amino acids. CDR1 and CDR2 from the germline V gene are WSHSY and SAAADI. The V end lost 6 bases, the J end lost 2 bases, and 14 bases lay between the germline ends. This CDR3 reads CASRGTFGTYEQYF. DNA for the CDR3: TGCGCCAGCAGGGGGACATTCGGAACCTACGAGCAGTACTTC.

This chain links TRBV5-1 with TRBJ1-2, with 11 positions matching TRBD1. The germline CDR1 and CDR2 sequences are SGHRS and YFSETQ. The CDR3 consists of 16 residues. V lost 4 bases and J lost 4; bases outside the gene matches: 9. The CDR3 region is CASSGRRDRGGYGYTF. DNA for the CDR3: TGCGCCAGCAGCGGACGCCGGGACAGGGGGGGCTATGGCTACACCTTC.

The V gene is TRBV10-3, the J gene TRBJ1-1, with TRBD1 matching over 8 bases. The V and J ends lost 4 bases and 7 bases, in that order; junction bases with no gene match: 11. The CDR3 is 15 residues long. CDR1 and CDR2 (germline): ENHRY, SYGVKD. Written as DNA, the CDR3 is TGTGCCATCAGTGTGTCTCAGGGGGCCGGCGGTGAAGCTTTCTTT. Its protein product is CAISVSQGAGGEAFF.

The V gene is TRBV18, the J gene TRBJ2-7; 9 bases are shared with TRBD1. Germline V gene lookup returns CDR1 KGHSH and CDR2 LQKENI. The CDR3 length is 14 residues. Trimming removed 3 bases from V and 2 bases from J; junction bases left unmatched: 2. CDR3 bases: TGTGCCAGCTCACCGACAGGGGGGACCTACGAGCAGTACTTC. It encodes CASSPTGGTYEQYF.

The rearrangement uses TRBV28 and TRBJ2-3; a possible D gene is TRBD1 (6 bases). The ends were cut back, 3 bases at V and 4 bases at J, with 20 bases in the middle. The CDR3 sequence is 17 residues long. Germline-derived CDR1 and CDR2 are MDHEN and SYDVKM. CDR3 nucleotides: TGTGCCAGCAGTTTGCCTCACCGGGACACCTTCGCAGATACGCAGTATTTT. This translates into CASSLPHRDTFADTQYF.

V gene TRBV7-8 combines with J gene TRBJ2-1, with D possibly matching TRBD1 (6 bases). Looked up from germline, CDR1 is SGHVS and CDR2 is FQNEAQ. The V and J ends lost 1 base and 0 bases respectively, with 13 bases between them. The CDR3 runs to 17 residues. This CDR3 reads CASSLGGLGASYNEQFF. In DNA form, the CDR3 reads TGTGCCAGCAGCTTAGGGGGGCTAGGGGCCTCCTACAATGAGCAGTTCTTC.

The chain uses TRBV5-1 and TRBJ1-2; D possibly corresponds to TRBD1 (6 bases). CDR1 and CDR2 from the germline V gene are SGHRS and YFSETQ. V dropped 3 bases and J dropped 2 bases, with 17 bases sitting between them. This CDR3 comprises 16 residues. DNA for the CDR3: TGCGCCAGCAGCTCTACAGGGAATCTTCTGAACTATGGCTACACCTTC. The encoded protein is CASSSTGNLLNYGYTF.

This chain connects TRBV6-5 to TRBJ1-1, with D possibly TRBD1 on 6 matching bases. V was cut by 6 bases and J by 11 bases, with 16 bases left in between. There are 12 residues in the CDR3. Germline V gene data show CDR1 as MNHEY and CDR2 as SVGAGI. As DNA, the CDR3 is TGTGCCAGCAGGAGGGACACTGGGATGGCTTTCTTT. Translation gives CASRRDTGMAFF.

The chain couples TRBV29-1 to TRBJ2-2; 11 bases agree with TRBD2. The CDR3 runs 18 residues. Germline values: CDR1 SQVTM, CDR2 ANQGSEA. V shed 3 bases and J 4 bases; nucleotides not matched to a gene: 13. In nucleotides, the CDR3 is TGCAGCGTTGACGTGCGGCTAGCGGGAGGATCGGGCACCGGGGAGCTGTTTTTT. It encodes CSVDVRLAGGSGTGELFF.

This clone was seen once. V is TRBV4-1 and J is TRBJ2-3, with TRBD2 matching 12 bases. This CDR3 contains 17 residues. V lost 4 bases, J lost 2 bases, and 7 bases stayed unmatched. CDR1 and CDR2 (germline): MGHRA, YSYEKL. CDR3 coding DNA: TGCGCCAGCAGCCTCACGGGGACTAGCGGGTCCACAGATACGCAGTATTTT. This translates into CASSLTGTSGSTDTQYF.

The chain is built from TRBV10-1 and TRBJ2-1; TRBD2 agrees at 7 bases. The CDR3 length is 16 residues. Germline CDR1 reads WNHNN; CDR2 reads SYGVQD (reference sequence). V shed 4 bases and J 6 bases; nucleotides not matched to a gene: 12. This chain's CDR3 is CASSASGVRVINEQFF. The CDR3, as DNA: TGCGCCAGCAGTGCTAGCGGAGTTCGGGTAATCAATGAGCAGTTCTTC.

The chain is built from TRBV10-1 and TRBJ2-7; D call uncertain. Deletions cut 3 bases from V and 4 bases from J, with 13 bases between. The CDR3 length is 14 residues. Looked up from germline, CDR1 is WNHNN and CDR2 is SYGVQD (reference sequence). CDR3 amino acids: CASSEVPGFYEQYF. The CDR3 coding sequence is TGCGCCAGCAGTGAAGTCCCAGGCTTTTACGAGCAGTACTTC.

CDR3 amino acids: CASLSSGRETQYF. The DNA of the CDR3 is TGTGCCAGCCTCTCCAGCGGGAGGGAGACCCAGTACTTC. The rearrangement uses TRBV6-1 and TRBJ2-5, with 9 bases lining up with TRBD2. The germline V gene encodes CDR1 MNHNS and CDR2 SASEGT. This CDR3 is 13 amino acids long. Trimming at V came to 8 bases and at J to 5 bases, leaving 6 bases not matched to a gene.